Detailed here is one T cell receptor (beta chain). The data were taken from a study of blood T cell repertoires in COVID-19. Across the study: Italy, Spain and the United States were the sources of the convalescent and acute COVID-19 samples. The cDNA or gDNA used as material had been derived from T cells, B-cell-depleted T cells, or PBMCs.

Source study methods: Reference gene primers were amplified, and this amplification served to estimate nucleated cell counts. The repertoire was sequenced with immunoSEQ multiplex PCR; TCRdb's copy has only in-frame clones and lacks some. V and J calls and clone size come straight from that table; D and trimming were deduced from the DNA. The table has a few hundred thousand clones, around 90% seen once. Trimming took off 3 bases at V and 4 bases at J, with 15 bases between the two ends. This CDR3 contains 15 residues. Germline assignment: CDR1 LGHNA and CDR2 YNFKEQ. The chain is built from TRBV4-2 and TRBJ2-5, with D maybe TRBD2 (6 bases). This clonotype was sampled from a woman in her thirties or forties who had recovered from COVID-19. The specimen sequenced was peripheral blood. This CDR3 reads CASSQVADHGETQYF. DNA of the CDR3: TGTGCCAGCAGCCAGGTAGCGGACCACGGAGAGACCCAGTACTTC.